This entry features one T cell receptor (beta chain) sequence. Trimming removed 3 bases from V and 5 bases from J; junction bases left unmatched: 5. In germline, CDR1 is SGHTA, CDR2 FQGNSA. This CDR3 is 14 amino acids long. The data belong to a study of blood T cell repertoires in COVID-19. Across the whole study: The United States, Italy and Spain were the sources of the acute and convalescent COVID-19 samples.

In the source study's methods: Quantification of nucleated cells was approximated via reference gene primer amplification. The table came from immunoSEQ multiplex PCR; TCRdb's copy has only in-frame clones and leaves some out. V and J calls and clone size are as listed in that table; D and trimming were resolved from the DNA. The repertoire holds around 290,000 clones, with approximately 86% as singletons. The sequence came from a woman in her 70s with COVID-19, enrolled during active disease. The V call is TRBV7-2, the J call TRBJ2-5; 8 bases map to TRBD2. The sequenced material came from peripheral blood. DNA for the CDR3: TGTGCCAGCAGCTTGCGGGGGGCCGGGGAGACCCAGTACTTC. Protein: CASSLRGAGETQYF.